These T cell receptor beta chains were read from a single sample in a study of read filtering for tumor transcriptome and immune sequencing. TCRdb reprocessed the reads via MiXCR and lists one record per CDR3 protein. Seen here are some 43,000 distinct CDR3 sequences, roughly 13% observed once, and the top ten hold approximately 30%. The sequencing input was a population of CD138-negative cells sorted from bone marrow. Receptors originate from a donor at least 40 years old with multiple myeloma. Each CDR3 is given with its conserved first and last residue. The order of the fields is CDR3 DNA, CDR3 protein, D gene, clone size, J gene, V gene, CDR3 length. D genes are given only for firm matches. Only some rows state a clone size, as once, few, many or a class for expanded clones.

CDR3 DNA: TGTGCCAGCAGCTTAGATGGACTAGCGGCGAGCACAGATACGCAGTATTTT
CDR3 protein: CASSLDGLAASTDTQYF
D gene: TRBD2
clone size: many
J gene: TRBJ2-3
V gene: TRBV11-2
CDR3 length: 17

CDR3 DNA: TGCGCCAGCAGCCAAGATCTAAGACAGGGCCGCCAAGAGACCCAGTACTTC
CDR3 protein: CASSQDLRQGRQETQYF
D gene: TRBD1
clone size: many
J gene: TRBJ2-5
V gene: TRBV4-3
CDR3 length: 17

CDR3 DNA: TGTGCCAGCAGCCCGCAGGGTGGTGAGACCCAGTACTTC
CDR3 protein: CASSPQGGETQYF
D gene: -
clone size: -
J gene: TRBJ2-5
V gene: TRBV7-9
CDR3 length: 13

CDR3 DNA: TGTGCCAGCAGCCCTCACCAGGGGACCAATTCACCCCTCCACTTT
CDR3 protein: CASSPHQGTNSPLHF
D gene: -
clone size: many
J gene: TRBJ1-6
V gene: TRBV3-1
CDR3 length: 15

CDR3 DNA: TGCGCCAGCAGCTTGTCGGGTCCCGAATCCTACAATGAGCAGTTCTTC
CDR3 protein: CASSLSGPESYNEQFF
D gene: -
clone size: many
J gene: TRBJ2-1
V gene: TRBV5-1
CDR3 length: 16

CDR3 DNA: TGCAGTGCTAGTGAGGGGTCAGCCTACAATGAGCAGTTCTTC
CDR3 protein: CSASEGSAYNEQFF
D gene: -
clone size: many
J gene: TRBJ2-1
V gene: TRBV20-1
CDR3 length: 14

CDR3 DNA: TGCAGTTGGACCCAAGGATACGAGCAGTACTTC
CDR3 protein: CSWTQGYEQYF
D gene: -
clone size: many
J gene: TRBJ2-7
V gene: TRBV20-1
CDR3 length: 11

CDR3 DNA: TGTGCCAGCAGCAACCTACAGGGGGATTCACCCCTCCACTTT
CDR3 protein: CASSNLQGDSPLHF
D gene: TRBD1
clone size: medium-sized
J gene: TRBJ1-6
V gene: TRBV7-9
CDR3 length: 14

CDR3 DNA: TGCAGTGCTATGGCAGGGGCAACTGAAGCTTTCTTT
CDR3 protein: CSAMAGATEAFF
D gene: -
clone size: many
J gene: TRBJ1-1
V gene: TRBV20-1
CDR3 length: 12

CDR3 DNA: TGTGCCAGCAGCCCGAACATACTAGCGGGAGGCTCCCGCTCCTACAATGAGCAGTTCTTC
CDR3 protein: CASSPNILAGGSRSYNEQFF
D gene: TRBD2
clone size: many
J gene: TRBJ2-1
V gene: TRBV6-1
CDR3 length: 20

CDR3 DNA: TGTGCCAGCAGCTCCGCCGATGAGTTCTCCTACGAGCAGTACTTC
CDR3 protein: CASSSADEFSYEQYF
D gene: -
clone size: many
J gene: TRBJ2-7
V gene: TRBV5-4
CDR3 length: 15

CDR3 DNA: TGTGCCAGCAGTCATCCCGGGGAAGGGCAGTTCTTC
CDR3 protein: CASSHPGEGQFF
D gene: -
clone size: many
J gene: TRBJ2-1
V gene: TRBV12-3/TRBV12-4
CDR3 length: 12

CDR3 DNA: TGTGCCAGCAGTGCCCGGACTGCCAAAGAGACCCAGTACTTC
CDR3 protein: CASSARTAKETQYF
D gene: -
clone size: many
J gene: TRBJ2-5
V gene: TRBV6-1
CDR3 length: 14

CDR3 DNA: TGTGCCAGCAGTTTCGGAGTCGTCGGATACGAGCAGTACTTC
CDR3 protein: CASSFGVVGYEQYF
D gene: -
clone size: many
J gene: TRBJ2-7
V gene: TRBV27
CDR3 length: 14

CDR3 DNA: TGCAGTGCTTTACTTGGGAGCGGAAACACTGAAGCTTTCTTT
CDR3 protein: CSALLGSGNTEAFF
D gene: -
clone size: many
J gene: TRBJ1-1
V gene: TRBV20-1
CDR3 length: 14

CDR3 DNA: TGTGCCAGCAGTGAATATGGCGGAGGGAGCAATCAGCCCCAGCATTTT
CDR3 protein: CASSEYGGGSNQPQHF
D gene: -
clone size: many
J gene: TRBJ1-5
V gene: TRBV6-1
CDR3 length: 16

CDR3 DNA: TGTGCCAGCAGTTCCCACCCACAGGGAGGGTATCAGCCCCAGCATTTT
CDR3 protein: CASSSHPQGGYQPQHF
D gene: -
clone size: many
J gene: TRBJ1-5
V gene: TRBV6-2/TRBV6-3
CDR3 length: 16

CDR3 DNA: TGTGCCAGCAGCCACGGGACTAGCGGGAACAATGAGCAGTTCTTC
CDR3 protein: CASSHGTSGNNEQFF
D gene: TRBD2
clone size: many
J gene: TRBJ2-1
V gene: TRBV11-1
CDR3 length: 15

CDR3 DNA: TGTGCCAGCTCACGGACAGAACCCCTGGGACTAGCGGGAGCGAATGGGCAGTTCTTC
CDR3 protein: CASSRTEPLGLAGANGQFF
D gene: TRBD2
clone size: many
J gene: TRBJ2-1
V gene: TRBV18
CDR3 length: 19

CDR3 DNA: TGCGCCAGCAGCTTGGTCGGCAGGGTTGCTGAAGCTTTCTTT
CDR3 protein: CASSLVGRVAEAFF
D gene: -
clone size: -
J gene: TRBJ1-1
V gene: TRBV5-1
CDR3 length: 14